Listed below are T cell receptor beta chains from one sample, sequenced in a study of CD8 T cells in ankylosing spondylitis. Using its own MiXCR run on the 5' RACE reads, TCRdb lists one record per CDR3 protein. The profile shows hundreds of thousands of distinct CDR3 sequences, 12% of them singletons. Specimen: blood, either unsorted or a sorted T cell fraction (not recorded which). Receptors originate from a male donor with ankylosing spondylitis. The CDR3 runs from the conserved cysteine through the conserved F or W. The order of the fields is CDR3 protein, CDR3 DNA, J gene, V gene, clone size, D gene. A D gene is named only where the DNA matches it firmly. Size values are once, few and many counts, or a class for expanded clones, and some rows have none.

CSASGDSGGPTDTQYF | TGCAGTGCTAGTGGGGATAGCGGGGGGCCCACAGATACGCAGTATTTT | TRBJ2-3 | TRBV20-1 | - | TRBD2
CSARGVVTGELFF | TGCAGTGCACGGGGAGTTGTGACCGGGGAGCTGTTTTTT | TRBJ2-2 | TRBV20-1 | - | -
CASRWGRTGTYEQYF | TGTGCCAGCAGATGGGGACGGACAGGGACCTACGAGCAGTACTTC | TRBJ2-7 | TRBV6-1 | many | TRBD1
CASTVMESAGELFF | TGTGCCAGCACCGTCATGGAATCTGCCGGGGAGCTGTTTTTT | TRBJ2-2 | TRBV12-3/TRBV12-4 | - | -
CSAREWVLATNEKLFF | TGTAGTGCTAGAGAGTGGGTCCTCGCAACTAATGAAAAACTGTTTTTT | TRBJ1-4 | TRBV20-1 | - | -
CASSLSDNSPLHF | TGTGCCAGCAGCCTCTCCGATAATTCACCCCTCCACTTT | TRBJ1-6 | TRBV3-1 | - | -
CSAKKGAGYNEQFF | TGCAGTGCCAAGAAGGGGGCCGGATACAATGAGCAGTTCTTC | TRBJ2-1 | TRBV20-1 | few | TRBD1
CSARDRRQGTRQPQHF | TGCAGTGCTAGAGATCGGAGACAGGGGACTCGTCAGCCCCAGCATTTT | TRBJ1-5 | TRBV20-1 | many | TRBD1
CSARGPGGFGGYTF | TGCAGTGCTAGAGGGCCCGGGGGTTTCGGTGGCTACACCTTC | TRBJ1-2 | TRBV20-1 | few | -
CASSQTTASNTQYF | TGCGCCAGCAGCCAAACGACAGCTTCTAATACGCAGTATTTT | TRBJ2-3 | TRBV4-3 | - | -
CASSLVRRNEQFF | TGTGCCAGCAGCTTAGTCAGGAGAAATGAGCAGTTCTTC | TRBJ2-1 | TRBV7-9 | few | -